These T cell receptor beta chains were read from a single sample in a study of shared T cell receptors in the human thymus. Libraries were prepared by immunoSEQ multiplex PCR; TCRdb keeps only in-frame clonotypes and omits some of them. The table shows almost 550,000 clones, with about 80% occurring only once. These data were also filed under a second study, of human thymus T cells.

Sequenced input: thymocytes. Source of these receptors: a boy younger than two with a congenital heart defect. Each CDR3 is given with its conserved first and last residue. D genes are given only for firm matches. Only some rows state a clone size, as once, few, many or a class for expanded clones.

d_call	clone_size	v_call	j_call	cdr3_aa	cdr3_nt
TRBD1	.	TRBV7-9	TRBJ2-7	CASSPPDRGSYEQYF	TGTGCCAGCAGCCCCCCGGACAGGGGATCCTACGAGCAGTACTTC
TRBD2	.	TRBV30	TRBJ2-7	CAWGPGLEGEQYF	TGTGCCTGGGGACCGGGACTAGAAGGCGAGCAGTACTTC
.	.	TRBV7-9	TRBJ2-5	CASSSDRIQETQYF	TGTGCCAGCAGCTCCGACAGGATTCAAGAGACCCAGTACTTC
TRBD2	few	TRBV4-1	TRBJ2-1	CASSQDWREGRNEQFF	TGCGCCAGCAGCCAAGATTGGCGGGAGGGCCGGAATGAGCAGTTCTTC
TRBD2	.	TRBV5-6	TRBJ2-2	CASSLLQRGGELFF	TGTGCCAGCAGCTTGTTGCAGCGGGGCGGGGAGCTGTTTTTT
.	.	TRBV5-8	TRBJ1-5	CASSLRPTQSGNQPQHF	TGTGCCAGCAGCCTTCGCCCTACACAGTCGGGCAATCAGCCCCAGCATTTT
.	.	TRBV28	TRBJ2-1	CASSTGLGGGDEQFF	TGTGCCAGCAGCACCGGGCTAGGAGGAGGTGATGAGCAGTTCTTC
.	.	TRBV7-9	TRBJ2-2	CASSAGPRVPGELFF	TGTGCCAGCAGCGCAGGGCCCCGGGTCCCCGGGGAGCTGTTTTTT
TRBD1	.	TRBV18	TRBJ1-5	CASSPLGRTGGEGNQPQHF	TGTGCCAGCTCACCACTGGGGCGAACAGGGGGCGAGGGAAATCAGCCCCAGCATTTT
.	.	TRBV10-2	TRBJ1-2	CASSEGTGNYGYTF	TGCGCCAGCAGTGAGGGCACAGGGAACTATGGCTACACCTTC
.	.	TRBV15	TRBJ1-6	CATSDGGGFYNSPLHF	TGTGCCACAAGCGATGGGGGCGGATTCTATAATTCACCCCTCCACTTT